In its sample, the clone carrying this TCR beta chain was seen a few times. Bulk TCR libraries were made with methods that had been previously described and with listed TCR primers. One entry per CDR3 protein results from TCRdb running MiXCR on the PCR reads. Here the sample spans around 460,000 distinct CDR3 sequences, about 25% being singletons. This sample was taken from a study of molecular identifiers for immune sequencing clone quantification. Sequenced input: naive CD8+ T cells from blood, with Jurkat cell RNA spiked in. Subset reported: FACS-sorted CD8+CD4-CCR7+CD45RA+ naive T cells. This TCR derives from a human donor in good health. Some libraries in this study had Jurkat cell RNA spiked in.

In DNA, the CDR3 is TGTGCCAGCAGAGAGGGACAGCTGATGAGCGAGCAGTACTTC. This gives the protein CASREGQLMSEQYF. V is TRBV6-2 or TRBV6-3 and J is TRBJ2-7, with 7 bases fitting TRBD1. V lost 6 bases, J lost 6 bases, and 11 bases stayed unmatched. The CDR3 loop spans 14 amino acids. Germline V gives CDR1 MNHEY, CDR2 SVGEGT.